What follows are 13 T cell receptor beta chains derived from one specimen sequenced in a study of regulatory T cells in long-lasting Graves disease. Time point here: newly diagnosed GD, antithyroid drugs for less than 3 months. From RNA extracted from PBMCs, the TCR library was made. Arm-PCR of CDR3 regions and iRepertoire HTBI primers were the basis on which TCR beta libraries were built. Using its own MiXCR run on the multiplex PCR reads, TCRdb lists one record per CDR3 protein. The sample contains 550,000 to 700,000 distinct CDR3 sequences, roughly a sixth of which appear only once. The sample also formed part of further work on T cells in Graves' hyperthyroidism and ophthalmopathy.

This material consisted of peripheral blood mononuclear cells (PBMCs), taken at new diagnosis, from a patient treated with antithyroid drugs. The receptors were sampled from a man between 18 and 35 years old with Graves disease.

This clonotype came up many times. The V and J genes are TRBV3-1 and TRBJ1-4; unclear D gene. V gave up 2 bases and J gave up 5 bases, with 12 bases separating them. Per the germline V gene, CDR1 is LGHDT and CDR2 is YNNKEL (reference sequence). CDR3 length equals 15 residues. Here the CDR3 reads CASSQNRNRNEKLFF. CDR3 in DNA: TGTGCCAGCAGCCAAAACAGAAATAGAAATGAAAAACTGTTTTTT. The full variable domain, its missing parts supplied by reference TRBV3-1 and TRBJ1-4, is DTAVSQTPKYLVTQMGNDKSIKCEQNLGHDTMYWYKQDSKKFLKIMFSYNNKELIINETVPNRFSPKSPDKAHLNLHINSLELGDSAVYFCASSQNRNRNEKLFFGSGTQLSVL.

This clonotype was observed at least ten times. The CDR3 spells CASSRGGVPYEQYF. The CDR3 bases are TGTGCCAGCAGCCGGGGAGGGGTGCCCTACGAGCAGTACTTC. V gene TRBV3-1 combines with J gene TRBJ2-7, with 7 bases that match TRBD2. The CDR3 is 14 amino acids. Germline V gene sequence: CDR1 LGHDT, CDR2 YNNKEL (reference sequence). The junction had 5 bases not matched to a gene; V was cut back by 4 bases and J by 2 bases.

CDR3 residues: CASSQENTGPSYEQYF. In DNA form, the CDR3 reads TGCGCCAGCAGCCAAGAGAATACAGGGCCCTCCTACGAGCAGTACTTC. V gene TRBV4-1 combines with J gene TRBJ2-7; maybe TRBD1 (6 bases). V was clipped by 0 bases and J by 0 bases, with 12 bases between them. Germline-derived CDR1 and CDR2 are MGHRA and YSYEKL. This CDR3 region has 16 residues.

This clonotype appeared a few times. The chain combines TRBV2 with TRBJ2-5, with TRBD1 identical over 10 bases. The trim removed 5 bases at V and 5 bases at J, leaving 8 bases unmatched. Germline V lookup: CDR1 SNHLY, CDR2 FYNNEI. The CDR3 contains 15 residues. CDR3 nucleotide sequence: TGTGCCAGCAGTCGATCCGGGACAGGGGCCGAGACCCAGTACTTC. It translates to CASSRSGTGAETQYF.

There are many counts of this clonotype. The V gene is TRBV10-3, the J gene TRBJ1-5; 9 nucleotides align to TRBD1. V gave up 0 bases and J gave up 2 bases; unmatched junction bases: 2. This CDR3 has 16 amino acids. Germline assignment: CDR1 ENHRY and CDR2 SYGVKD. CDR3: CAISESGQGGNQPQHF. DNA for the CDR3: TGTGCCATCAGTGAGTCGGGACAGGGTGGCAATCAGCCCCAGCATTTT.

Only a few counts were recorded for this clonotype. The chain recombines TRBV7-9 with TRBJ1-5; no reliable D call. The germline V gene encodes CDR1 SEHNR and CDR2 FQNEAQ (reference sequence). V lost 1 base and J lost 4, with 14 bases in between. The CDR3 spans 16 residues. This CDR3 is CASSLGSRARNQPQHF. CDR3 nucleotides: TGTGCCAGCAGCTTAGGGTCCCGGGCCAGAAATCAGCCCCAGCATTTT.

This chain joins TRBV19 and TRBJ2-4; D possibly corresponds to TRBD2 (6 bases). Germline V gene data show CDR1 as LNHDA and CDR2 as SQIVND (reference sequence). V shed 5 bases and J shed 0 bases, with 11 bases lying between them. The CDR3 has 15 residues. The DNA of the CDR3 is TGTGCCAGTAGTCCGTGGGGGGAAGCCAAAAACATTCAGTACTTC. Its protein product is CASSPWGEAKNIQYF.

With regard to this clonotype: Possible read error: a much larger clone is one base away. The rearrangement links TRBV28 to TRBJ2-1; tentatively, D is TRBD2 (6 bases). In germline, CDR1 is MDHEN, CDR2 SYDVKM. CDR3 length: 16 amino acids. The CDR3 sequence is CASSSPERVRYNEQLF. The CDR3 DNA reads TGTGCCAGCAGTTCCCCAGAGCGGGTGAGATACAATGAGCAGCTCTTC.

This clonotype showed up many times. This sequence joins TRBV11-2 and TRBJ1-6, with unresolved D. V was clipped by 1 base and J by 9 bases, with 10 bases between them. The CDR3 spans 14 residues. CDR1 is SGHAT and CDR2 is FQNNGV in the germline V gene. The CDR3 sequence: CASSLGPQGSPLHF. The CDR3 nucleotides read TGTGCCAGCAGCTTAGGCCCTCAAGGTTCACCCCTCCACTTT.

Only a few counts were recorded for this clonotype. V and J are TRBV12-3 or TRBV12-4 and TRBJ1-1, with D unresolved. The CDR3 is made up of 13 amino acids. V lost 4 bases and J 6 bases, leaving 12 bases between the germline ends. The CDR3 region is CASSSGMPPEAFF. In DNA, the CDR3 is TGTGCCAGCAGTTCCGGGATGCCCCCTGAAGCTTTCTTT.

The chain links TRBV10-3 to TRBJ2-1, with D possibly TRBD2 on 6 matching bases. V lost 1 base and J 4 bases, leaving 14 bases between the germline ends. CDR3 length: 16 residues. Germline V gene sequence: CDR1 ENHRY, CDR2 SYGVKD. The DNA for the CDR3 is TGTGCCATCAGTGAGTTGAGTAGCGGCCAGTACAATGAGCAGTTCTTC. It is translated as CAISELSSGQYNEQFF.

This clonotype was recorded at least ten times. The rearrangement uses TRBV7-9 and TRBJ2-7; D gene unclear. CDR1 and CDR2 from the germline V gene are SEHNR and FQNEAQ (reference sequence). Trimming removed 5 bases from V and 2 bases from J, with 7 bases in between. CDR3 length: 12 residues. This CDR3 is CASSHETYEQYF. CDR3 bases: TGTGCCAGCAGCCACGAGACCTACGAGCAGTACTTC.

The chain uses TRBV10-3 and TRBJ2-3; unclear D gene. Deletions cut 4 bases from V and 1 base from J, with 12 bases between. CDR1 is ENHRY, CDR2 SYGVKD, per germline. The CDR3 consists of 15 residues. DNA for the CDR3: TGTGCCATCAGTGTCTCGACACCGGGCACAGATACGCAGTATTTT. Protein: CAISVSTPGTDTQYF.